This record concerns one T cell receptor (beta chain) sequence. CDR1 is MNHEY and CDR2 is SMNVEV in the germline V gene (reference sequence). Trimming removed 3 bases from V and 4 bases from J, with 15 bases in between. The CDR3 runs to 15 residues. This sample is part of a study of blood T cell repertoires in COVID-19. Study details: The United States, Italy and Spain provided the acute and convalescent COVID-19 samples. The cDNA or gDNA used as material had been derived from T cells, B-cell-depleted T cells, or PBMCs.

During active infection, Seattle patients enrolled and were then monitored through disease. Original data processing: Counts of nucleated cells, estimated from reference gene primer amplification, were obtained. Sequenced by immunoSEQ multiplex PCR; TCRdb stores in-frame clones only, minus some. Clonal size and the V and J genes are those of that table, whereas D and trimming came from the DNA. The data contain tens of thousands of clones, approximately 90% of them singletons. Specimen: peripheral blood. The clonotype comes from a woman between 55 and 75 years old with COVID-19, enrolled during active disease. This chain joins TRBV27 and TRBJ1-2, with D perhaps TRBD1 (6 bases). The CDR3 spells CASSFTRGFGYGYTF. The DNA for the CDR3 is TGTGCCAGCAGTTTCACCAGGGGTTTCGGCTATGGCTACACCTTC.